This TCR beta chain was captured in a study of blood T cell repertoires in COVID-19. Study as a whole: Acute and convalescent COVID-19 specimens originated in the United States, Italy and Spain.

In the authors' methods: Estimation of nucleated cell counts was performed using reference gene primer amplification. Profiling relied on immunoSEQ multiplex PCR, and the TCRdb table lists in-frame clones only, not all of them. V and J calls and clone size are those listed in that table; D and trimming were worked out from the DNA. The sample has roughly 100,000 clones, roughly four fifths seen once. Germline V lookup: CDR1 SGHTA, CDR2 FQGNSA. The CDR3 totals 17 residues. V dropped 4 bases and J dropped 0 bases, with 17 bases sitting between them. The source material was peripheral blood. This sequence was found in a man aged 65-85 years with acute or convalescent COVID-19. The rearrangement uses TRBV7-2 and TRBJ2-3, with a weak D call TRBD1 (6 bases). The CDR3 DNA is TGTGCCAGCAGCTCAAATCCGGACAGCTCTAGCACAGATACGCAGTATTTT. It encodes CASSSNPDSSSTDTQYF.